The clone carrying this T cell receptor (beta chain) has more than one count but fewer than ten. Its antigen is undetermined. The data originate from a study of T-cell reconstitution after alpha-beta-depleted transplantation in children. Overall study results and limits: TCRbeta diversity was high at day 60 in some patients (a result of surviving recipient T cells and thymic progenitors). Most T-cell counts and diversity one year after the transplant came from T cells that were newly produced.

Preparation of the TCRbeta library involved a method that used unique molecular identifiers. TCRdb itself ran the PCR reads through MiXCR, one entry per CDR3 protein. The table has 450,000 to 550,000 distinct CDR3 sequences, around 10% seen once; the top ten hold around 13%. The V gene's germline CDR1 is SGHAT and CDR2 FQNNGV. CDR3 length: 15 residues. V was clipped by 0 bases and J by 5 bases, with 11 bases between them. The starting material was PBMCs, mostly from graft donor cells, obtained 180 days after TCRalphabeta/CD19-depleted stem cell transplant. The rearrangement links TRBV11-2 to TRBJ2-1; D is perhaps TRBD1 (6 bases). The sequence came from a female patient aged 2-15 years who had a stem cell transplant for aplastic anemia, so the T cells may come from the graft donor. The CDR3 region has the DNA TGTGCCAGCAGCTTAGACCCTTGGGACAACAATGAGCAGTTCTTC. Translating it yields CASSLDPWDNNEQFF.